Listed here are 3 T cell receptor beta chains from one sample, sequenced in a study of human T cells and chemical hapten exposure. Using its own MiXCR run on the RACE reads, TCRdb lists one record per CDR3 protein. The sample has about 120,000 distinct CDR3 sequences; approximately 15% are singletons. The sample's time point: pre-sensitization, week 0. Treatment of the sample: therapeutic diphenylcyclopropenone sensitization with weekly scalp DPC. This specimen was whole blood, taken in connection with sensitization to the hapten diphenylcyclopropenone (DPC). The source of these receptors is a woman under 30 with alopecia areata. Some clones in this sample may be carry-over from other donors' samples.

This clonotype was seen many times. The J gene is TRBJ2-7, the V gene TRBV19; the D gene could be TRBD1 or TRBD2 (7 bases each). V was trimmed by 8 bases and J by 0 bases, leaving 11 bases between them. The CDR3 has 13 residues. From germline, CDR1 is LNHDA and CDR2 SQIVND (reference sequence). The CDR3 spells CASGEGASYEQYF. The CDR3 bases are TGTGCCAGTGGGGAGGGGGCCTCCTACGAGCAGTACTTC.

In its sample, this clonotype was seen many times. The rearrangement joins TRBV29-1 to TRBJ2-7; D might be TRBD1 (6 bases). The ends were cut back, 5 bases at V and 3 bases at J, with 11 bases in the middle. The length of the CDR3 is 12 residues. CDR1 is SQVTM and CDR2 is ANQGSEA in the germline V gene. The CDR3 DNA reads as TGCAGCGTTTCCACAGGGTACTACGAGCAGTACTTC. Translating gives CSVSTGYYEQYF.

This clonotype was observed at least ten times. V is TRBV18 and J is TRBJ1-5; TRBD1 is a possible D gene (6 bases). V was clipped by 3 bases and J by 6 bases, with 12 bases between them. Germline V gives CDR1 KGHSH, CDR2 LQKENI. CDR3 length equals 14 residues. The CDR3 spells CASSPQGSAQPQHF. Written as DNA, the CDR3 is TGTGCCAGCTCACCTCAGGGGAGTGCTCAGCCCCAGCATTTT. Together with reference TRBV18 and TRBJ1-5, the CDR3 gives the full variable domain: NAGVMQNPRHLVRRRGQEARLRCSPMKGHSHVYWYRQLPEEGLKFMVYLQKENIIDESGMPKERFSAEFPKEGPSILRIQQVVRGDSAAYFCASSPQGSAQPQHFGDGTRLSIL.